This T cell receptor (beta chain) was obtained from a study of vaccination and CD4 T cells after COVID-19. Study information: Convalescent persons amounted to six males plus four females, two of whom were Hispanic. SARS-CoV-2, HCoV-NL63, HCoV-OC43 and HCoV-229E supplied the overlapping spike peptides used to stimulate cells.

The ends were cut back, 3 bases at V and 2 bases at J, with 11 bases in the middle. CDR1 and CDR2 from the germline V gene are SEHNR and FQNEAQ (reference sequence). This CDR3 spans 15 amino acids. This clonotype came up once. Its antigen is undetermined. The Oncomine TCR Beta short-read assay was applied to DNA of cultured CD4+ T cells. One entry per CDR3 protein results from TCRdb running MiXCR on the PCR reads. The sample records about 7,000 distinct CDR3 sequences, around 79% being singletons. Treatment of the sample: roughly 11-day PBMC culture with coronavirus spike peptide pools or control peptides (ViraFEST assay). Roughly 2.1 million PBMCs went into each well for culture with approximately 9.4 IU/ml IL-2 and roughly 9 ug/ml peptide pools.

This clonotype originated in a human donor who had recovered from COVID-19. The specimen was CD4+ T cells from blood, cultured in vitro. The chain links TRBV7-9 to TRBJ1-5; tentatively, D is TRBD1 (6 bases). Here the CDR3 reads CASSFYGGRNQPQHF. CDR3 DNA sequence: TGTGCCAGCAGCTTTTACGGGGGCCGCAATCAGCCCCAGCATTTT.